The TCR beta chain under discussion was sequenced for a study of shared clonotypes between healthy human individuals. There are 15 residues in the CDR3. Per the germline V gene, CDR1 is MGHRA and CDR2 is YSYEKL. The J segment lost 4 bases and the V segment lost 1 base, leaving 6 bases of the junction unmatched. Study-wide results and limits: Some naive CD4 clonotypes, roughly 4.5%, turned up in common across a few donors.

Points on this clone: The antigen is unknown.

The protocol was immunoSEQ multiplex PCR, while the TCRdb copy is restricted to in-frame clones and leaves out a portion. The table has some 1,100,000 clones, approximately 80% seen once. This sequence originates from a man in his late teens or twenties in good health. Some clones in this sample may be carry-over from other donors' samples. The sample consisted of memory CD4+ T cells from PBMCs. Noted subset: CD45RA-negative fraction. V usage is TRBV4-1 and J usage is TRBJ2-7, with TRBD1 matching over 8 bases. The CDR3 bases are TGCGCCAGCAGCCAAGGGACAGGGTTTCTATACGAGCAGTACTTC. Protein: CASSQGTGFLYEQYF.